Listed here is a single T cell receptor beta chain. Germline V lookup: CDR1 SGHRS, CDR2 YFSETQ. CDR3 length equals 15 residues. With 0 bases removed from V and 4 bases from J, the gap between germline ends came to 11 bases. The data stem from a study of blood T cell repertoires in COVID-19. At the level of the study: Researchers got acute and convalescent COVID-19 samples from the United States, Italy and Spain. Sources were T cells, B-cell-depleted T cells, or PBMCs; the material itself was cDNA or gDNA.

Only in-frame clones appear in the TCRdb table, and some are missing; sequencing was by immunoSEQ multiplex PCR. The top ten clones hold about 1.7% of a sample with 90,000 or so clones, roughly nine tenths of them seen once. This TCR came from a human donor with active COVID-19. The donor label of this sample is uncertain. This sequence joins TRBV5-1 and TRBJ1-5, with a weak D call TRBD1 (5 bases). The source material was peripheral blood. This CDR3 is CASSLDPDNNQPQHF. As DNA, the CDR3 is TGCGCCAGCAGCTTGGACCCGGACAATAATCAGCCCCAGCATTTT.